These 10 T cell receptor beta chains were sequenced from one sample in a study of T-cell reconstitution after alpha-beta-depleted transplantation in children. The library targeted TCRbeta and was prepared with unique molecular identifiers. TCRdb independently ran MiXCR on the PCR reads; one entry per CDR3 protein. Among 490,000 or so distinct CDR3 sequences, around 12% were seen once, and the ten largest hold about 5.6%. Sequenced here: PBMCs from the stem cell graft donor, sampled from the stem cell graft. Every receptor here comes from a human donor who donated a stem cell graft to a child with combined immunodeficiency.

This clonotype was detected a few times. The chain has TRBV5-1 and TRBJ1-1; D may be TRBD1 (6 bases). Trimming shortened V by 4 bases and J by 1 base, and 23 bases separated the two germline ends. The CDR3 is 18 residues long. Germline CDR1 is SGHRS and CDR2 is YFSETQ. CDR3 in amino acids: CASSLTTSFRGRNTEAFF. The CDR3 bases are TGCGCCAGCAGCCTAACTACTAGCTTCAGGGGTAGGAACACTGAAGCTTTCTTT.

This clonotype appeared many times. The chain has TRBV12-3 or TRBV12-4 and TRBJ2-2; 11 bases line up with TRBD1. V gave up 6 bases and J gave up 5 bases; unmatched junction bases: 2. The CDR3 is 14 amino acids. CDR3 in amino acids: CASSGTGGTGELFF. The CDR3 DNA is TGTGCCAGCAGCGGGACAGGGGGGACCGGGGAGCTGTTTTTT.

This clonotype was seen many times. The rearrangement links TRBV5-5 to TRBJ2-1, with 11 bases fitting TRBD2. The germline V gene encodes CDR1 SGHKS and CDR2 YYEKEE (reference sequence). V gave up 3 bases and J gave up 2 bases; unmatched junction bases: 1. The CDR3 covers 15 residues. In nucleotides, the CDR3 is TGTGCCAGCAGCTCGGGACTAGCGGCCTACAATGAGCAGTTCTTC. Its protein is CASSSGLAAYNEQFF.

This clonotype has at least ten counts. The chain employs TRBV6-1 and TRBJ2-1; 7 nucleotides match TRBD2. The germline CDR1 and CDR2 sequences are MNHNS and SASEGT. The V and J ends lost 6 bases and 3 bases, in that order; junction bases with no gene match: 8. This CDR3 comprises 15 residues. In DNA form, the CDR3 reads TGTGCCAGCAGCAGAAGCGGGAACGACTACAATGAGCAGTTCTTC. This gives the protein CASSRSGNDYNEQFF.

J is TRBJ2-1 and V is TRBV7-2, with D perhaps assigned TRBD1 or TRBD2 (6 bases each). In germline, CDR1 is SGHTA, CDR2 FQGNSA. The CDR3 has 15 amino acids. The V end lost 7 bases, the J end lost 5 bases, and 18 bases lay between the germline ends. The CDR3 reads CASTLGGSMDNEQFF. DNA for the CDR3: TGTGCCAGCACCCTAGGGGGGAGCATGGACAATGAGCAGTTCTTC.

This clonotype was found many times. This sequence joins TRBV12-3 or TRBV12-4 and TRBJ2-7; a possible D gene is TRBD1 (5 bases). V lost 8 bases and J lost 0, with 11 bases in between. CDR3 length: 13 amino acids. The CDR3 protein is CASSTTVSYEQYF. The CDR3 DNA follows: TGTGCCAGCTCGACGACAGTCTCCTACGAGCAGTACTTC.

The table lists this clonotype with many counts. The J gene is TRBJ2-1, the V gene TRBV5-1; no clear D. Germline V CDR1 and CDR2: SGHRS, YFSETQ. The V and J ends lost 0 bases and 4 bases respectively, with 5 bases between them. The CDR3 is made up of 13 amino acids. This CDR3 is CASSLVQYNEQFF. In nucleotides, the CDR3 is TGCGCCAGCAGCTTGGTACAGTACAATGAGCAGTTCTTC.

The chain couples TRBV29-1 to TRBJ2-7, with 7 positions matching TRBD1. J gave up 3 bases and V 0 bases, and 8 bases lay outside the gene matches. In germline, CDR1 is SQVTM, CDR2 ANQGSEA. The CDR3 extends over 15 amino acids. In DNA, the CDR3 is TGCAGCGTTGAAGACGGAAGAGGGGGCGGCTACGAGCAGTACTTC. Residues: CSVEDGRGGGYEQYF.

The chain carries TRBV19 and TRBJ1-5, with 10 positions matching TRBD1. Germline CDR1 is LNHDA and CDR2 is SQIVND (reference sequence). The ends lost 4 bases at V and 2 bases at J; junction bases unmatched: 11. This CDR3 has 18 amino acids. In DNA, the CDR3 is TGTGCCAGTAGTAAATTGACAGGGGGCCTTAATTGCAATCAGCCCCAGCATTTT. It translates to CASSKLTGGLNCNQPQHF.

The rearrangement joins TRBV28 to TRBJ1-5; D gene uncertain. The V end was cut by 6 bases, the J end by 0 bases, with 9 bases between. Germline CDR1 reads MDHEN; CDR2 reads SYDVKM. The CDR3 loop spans 14 amino acids. CDR3: CASRVLDSNQPQHF. The DNA for the CDR3 is TGTGCCAGCAGGGTCCTCGATAGCAATCAGCCCCAGCATTTT.